This T cell receptor beta chain was documented in a study of cytomegalovirus exposure and HLA in healthy donors. Study-level points and caveats: In vitro confirmation showed a few CMV-associated chains to be CMV antigen specific.

The PCR employed 60 Vbeta primers together with 13 Jbeta primers. Some clones are missing from TCRdb's copy, which holds only in-frame ones; the method was immunoSEQ multiplex PCR. The sample lists under 150,000 clones, approximately 80% seen once, with around 6.6% in the top ten. The donors comprised healthy bone marrow donors. For this clone: Its cognate antigen is unknown.

Looked up from germline, CDR1 is KGHSH and CDR2 is LQKENI. Deletions cut 0 bases from V and 1 base from J, with 15 bases between. This CDR3 comprises 17 residues. Sequences were obtained from PBMCs. This clonotype was obtained from a woman between 35 and 50 years old in good health and CMV-seropositive. The chain uses TRBV18 and TRBJ2-5, with D possibly matching TRBD2 (7 bases). CDR3 DNA sequence: TGTGCCAGCTCACCACCGGGGAGGGGGATAACCCAAGAGACCCAGTACTTC. Its protein is CASSPPGRGITQETQYF.